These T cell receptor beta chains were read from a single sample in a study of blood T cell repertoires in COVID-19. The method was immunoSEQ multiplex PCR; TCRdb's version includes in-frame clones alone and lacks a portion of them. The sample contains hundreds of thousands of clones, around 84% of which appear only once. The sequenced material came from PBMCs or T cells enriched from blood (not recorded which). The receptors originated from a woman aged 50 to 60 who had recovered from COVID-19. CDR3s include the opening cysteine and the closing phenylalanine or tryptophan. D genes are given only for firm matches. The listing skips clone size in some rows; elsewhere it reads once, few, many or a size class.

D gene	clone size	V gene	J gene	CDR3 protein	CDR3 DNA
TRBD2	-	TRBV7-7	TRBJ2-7	CASSLGREGEQYF	TGTGCTAGCAGCTTAGGGAGGGAGGGGGAGCAGTACTTC
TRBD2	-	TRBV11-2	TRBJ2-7	CASSFRLAGVEEQYF	TGTGCCAGCAGCTTTCGACTAGCGGGGGTAGAGGAGCAGTACTTC
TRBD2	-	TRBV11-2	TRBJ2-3	CASSLPRDIGLAGTDTQYF	TGTGCCAGCAGCTTACCTCGGGACATCGGACTAGCGGGGACAGATACGCAGTATTTT
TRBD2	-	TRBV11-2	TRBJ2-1	CASSLGGLAYYNEQFF	TGTGCCAGCAGCTTAGGGGGACTAGCATATTACAATGAGCAGTTCTTC
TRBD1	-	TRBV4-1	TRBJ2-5	CASSQQGQGAQETQYF	TGCGCCAGCAGCCAACAAGGACAGGGCGCTCAAGAGACCCAGTACTTC
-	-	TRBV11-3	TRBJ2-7	CASSLRGGEQYF	TGTGCCAGCAGCCTAAGGGGTGGCGAGCAGTACTTC
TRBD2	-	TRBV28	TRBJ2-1	CASSFRFPPAGGSYNEQFF	TGTGCCAGCAGTTTCCGGTTCCCCCCCGCGGGAGGGTCCTACAATGAGCAGTTCTTC
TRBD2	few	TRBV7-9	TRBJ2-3	CASSSASGSWSDTQYF	TGTGCCAGCAGCTCCGCTAGCGGGAGTTGGTCAGATACGCAGTATTTT
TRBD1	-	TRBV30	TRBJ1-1	CAGRQGDTEAFF	TGTGCCGGACGACAGGGAGACACTGAAGCTTTCTTT
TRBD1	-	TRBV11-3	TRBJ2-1	CASSLGQGRVSGEQFF	TGTGCCAGCAGCTTAGGACAGGGAAGGGTTTCGGGTGAGCAGTTCTTC